The 31 T cell receptor beta chains below all came from one sample that was sequenced in a study of lymphopenia after photon versus proton radiotherapy. Sequencing was performed with immunoSEQ multiplex PCR; in TCRdb, only in-frame clones are kept and a portion is missing. The repertoire has about 42,000 clones, under 85% of them found once; the top ten carry less than 30%. Sequences were derived from peripheral blood, sampled from a patient treated with proton-based radiotherapy. These receptors were collected from a woman in her 70s with pancreatic cancer.

About this clone: Other DNA sequences within the sample encode an identical CDR3. The chain recombines TRBV28 with TRBJ1-1; no clear D gene. Trimming left V 6 bases short and J 1 base short, with 3 bases between. The germline CDR1 and CDR2 sequences are MDHEN and SYDVKM. The CDR3 loop spans 11 amino acids. The chain's CDR3 is CASSRNTEAFF. The CDR3 nucleotides read TGTGCCAGCAGCCGGAACACTGAAGCTTTCTTT.

The chain carries TRBV30 and TRBJ2-7; 9 bases are a match to TRBD1. The CDR3 runs 15 residues. The germline V gene encodes CDR1 GTSNPN and CDR2 SVGIG (reference sequence). After removal of 1 base from V and 3 bases from J, the junction contained 7 bases not matched to a gene. For the CDR3, the DNA is TGTGCCTGGAGTGGGGGACGACAGGGGGGCTACGAGCAGTACTTC. Translated, it gives CAWSGGRQGGYEQYF.

This chain uses TRBV6-6 with TRBJ2-7, with a weak D call TRBD1 (5 bases). Trimming removed 3 bases at V and 0 bases at J, with 12 bases between. Germline CDR1 and CDR2: MNHNY and SVGAGI (reference sequence). The CDR3 consists of 15 residues. Written as DNA, the CDR3 is TGTGCCAGCAGTTATGGTGGGGCCATCTCCTACGAGCAGTACTTC. Translating it yields CASSYGGAISYEQYF.

The V call is TRBV7-2, the J call TRBJ1-4; no reliable D call. Germline V gene sequence: CDR1 SGHTA, CDR2 FQGNSA. V was trimmed by 1 base and J by 8 bases, leaving 5 bases between them. The CDR3 extends over 12 amino acids. CDR3 in amino acids: CASSLGGEKLFF. The CDR3 DNA follows: TGTGCCAGCAGCTTAGGAGGAGAAAAACTGTTTTTT.

The rearrangement uses TRBV19 and TRBJ2-3; D is unclear. The CDR3 is 15 amino acids. V shed 3 bases and J shed 3 bases, with 13 bases lying between them. CDR1 and CDR2 (germline): LNHDA, SQIVND (reference sequence). The CDR3 reads CASSMRSGRTDTQYF. The CDR3 nucleotides read TGTGCCAGTAGTATGCGGTCGGGCCGGACAGATACGCAGTATTTT.

The chain carries TRBV7-9 and TRBJ1-2, with 7 positions matching TRBD1. The germline V gene encodes CDR1 SEHNR and CDR2 FQNEAQ (reference sequence). V dropped 10 bases and J dropped 6; count of bases not matched to a gene: 11. The CDR3 is 13 amino acids. The CDR3 loop reads CATSRGQGDGYTF. The CDR3 DNA is TGTGCCACCTCGAGGGGGCAGGGGGATGGCTACACCTTC.

This clone was seen just once. The chain uses TRBV19 and TRBJ2-7; TRBD2 might be the D (5 bases). CDR3 length: 15 residues. Per germline, CDR1 LNHDA and CDR2 SQIVND (reference sequence). The germline V and J ends were trimmed by 3 bases and 2 bases, with 14 bases remaining between them. The CDR3 sequence: CASSITGYTPYEQYF. The CDR3 nucleotides read TGTGCCAGTAGTATTACGGGATACACCCCCTACGAGCAGTACTTC.

This sequence joins TRBV25-1 and TRBJ1-2; unclear D gene. The CDR3 has 14 residues. Germline CDR1 reads MGHDK; CDR2 reads SYGVNS. Trimming took 7 bases from V and 8 from J, leaving 20 bases between them. In DNA, the CDR3 is TGTGCCAGCACCCCCTCGGACGGCCTCCGAGGCTACACCTTC. This translates into CASTPSDGLRGYTF.

The chain combines TRBV19 with TRBJ2-4; D possibly matches TRBD1 or TRBD2 (6 bases each). The CDR3 is made up of 15 amino acids. Germline V gives CDR1 LNHDA, CDR2 SQIVND (reference sequence). The ends were cut back, 7 bases at V and 0 bases at J, with 13 bases in the middle. In DNA, the CDR3 is TGTGCCAGTACCATAGGGGGGAGAGCCAAAAACATTCAGTACTTC. Its translation is CASTIGGRAKNIQYF.

The gene calls are TRBV28 and TRBJ1-2; 8 bases are shared with TRBD1. This CDR3 is built from 16 residues. The germline V gene has CDR1 MDHEN and CDR2 SYDVKM. The trim removed 5 bases at V and 6 bases at J, leaving 14 bases unmatched. This CDR3 is CASSQGQVSNTHGYTF. CDR3 nucleotides: TGTGCCAGCAGTCAGGGACAGGTCTCTAACACTCATGGCTACACCTTC.

This chain joins TRBV6-6 and TRBJ2-5; D perhaps matches TRBD1 (6 bases). CDR1 MNHNY and CDR2 SVGAGI come from the germline V gene (reference sequence). The CDR3 is 14 residues long. V lost 5 bases, J lost 5 bases, and 15 bases lay in between. The CDR3 loop is CASSASRGRETQYF. CDR3 in DNA: TGTGCCAGCAGTGCCTCCAGGGGTCGGGAGACCCAGTACTTC.

This chain joins TRBV6-4 and TRBJ2-1, with TRBD2 matching over 12 bases. J gave up 9 bases and V 6 bases, and 6 bases lay outside the gene matches. CDR1 is MRHNA and CDR2 is SNTAGT in the germline V gene. The CDR3 covers 14 residues. As DNA, the CDR3 is TGTGCCAGCAGCGGACTAGCGGGGCGGGGTGAGCAGTTCTTC. Amino acid sequence: CASSGLAGRGEQFF.

The CDR3: CASSGDRRFGYTF. CDR3 sequence (DNA): TGTGCCAGTAGCGGGGACAGGCGGTTTGGCTACACCTTC. The chain carries TRBV19 and TRBJ1-2, with 8 bases matching TRBD1. V lost 6 bases to trimming and J lost 7 bases; unmatched junction nucleotides: 7. The CDR3 loop spans 13 amino acids. CDR1 LNHDA and CDR2 SQIVND come from the germline V gene (reference sequence).

This chain joins TRBV15 and TRBJ2-1, with 7 positions matching TRBD2. Germline-derived CDR1 and CDR2 are LNHNV and YYDKDF (reference sequence). Trimming took 5 bases from V and 9 from J; bases not matched to a gene: 13. The CDR3 runs 15 residues. In DNA form, the CDR3 reads TGTGCCACCAGCGGCCACCTGGGGGGGGTCGGTGAGCAGTTCTTC. Translating it yields CATSGHLGGVGEQFF. Full variable domain (outside the CDR3, taken from reference TRBV15 and TRBJ2-1): DAMVIQNPRYQVTQFGKPVTLSCSQTLNHNVMYWYQQKSSQAPKLLFHYYDKDFNNEADTPDNFQSRRPNTSFCFLDIRSPGLGDTAMYLCATSGHLGGVGEQFFGPGTRLTVL.

The sample holds a few counts of this clone. The chain has TRBV6-4 and TRBJ2-3; possible D gene TRBD2, 6 bases. The CDR3 is 15 amino acids. The V end was cut by 5 bases, the J end by 1 base, with 13 bases between. Germline V lookup: CDR1 MRHNA, CDR2 SNTAGT. The CDR3 is CASSLSWGGTDTQYF. CDR3 DNA sequence: TGTGCCAGCAGTCTTAGCTGGGGGGGCACAGATACGCAGTATTTT.

This chain uses TRBV27 with TRBJ2-1; 14 nucleotides agree with TRBD2. V lost 6 bases, J lost 1 base, and 8 bases stayed unmatched. The CDR3 has 18 amino acids. The germline V gene encodes CDR1 MNHEY and CDR2 SMNVEV (reference sequence). The CDR3 protein is CASSRTGTSGRSYNEQFF. CDR3 in DNA: TGTGCCAGCAGCAGGACCGGGACTAGCGGGAGATCCTACAATGAGCAGTTCTTC.

The chain links TRBV27 to TRBJ2-2; D ambiguous. The CDR3 consists of 15 residues. Germline V gives CDR1 MNHEY, CDR2 SMNVEV (reference sequence). Trimming stripped 2 bases from V and 0 bases from J, with 7 bases between. The CDR3 is CASSLRQTNTGELFF. As DNA, the CDR3 is TGTGCCAGCAGTTTAAGGCAGACGAACACCGGGGAGCTGTTTTTT.

This chain connects TRBV29-1 to TRBJ2-6, with D unresolved. Germline V lookup: CDR1 SQVTM, CDR2 ANQGSEA. This CDR3 comprises 15 residues. V dropped 3 bases and J dropped 0 bases, with 9 bases sitting between them. The chain's CDR3 is CSVDTGSSGANVLTF. The CDR3 DNA reads as TGCAGCGTTGATACGGGTAGCTCTGGGGCCAACGTCCTGACTTTC.

This chain links TRBV5-1 with TRBJ2-7; 11 bases fit TRBD2. CDR1 and CDR2 from the germline V gene are SGHRS and YFSETQ. CDR3 length: 20 amino acids. V lost 3 bases and J lost 4; bases outside the gene matches: 21. CDR3 coding DNA: TGCGCCAGCAGCTGGGGTAGCGGGAGGGCCGAATGGAGTCCCCCATACGAGCAGTACTTC. Translating it yields CASSWGSGRAEWSPPYEQYF. The complete variable domain, with remaining parts taken from reference TRBV5-1 and TRBJ2-7, reads KAGVTQTPRYLIKTRGQQVTLSCSPISGHRSVSWYQQTPGQGLQFLFEYFSETQRNKGNFPGRFSGRQFSNSRSEMNVSTLELGDSALYLCASSWGSGRAEWSPPYEQYFGPGTRLTVT.

The V and J genes are TRBV15 and TRBJ2-7, with 7 bases aligning to TRBD1. The germline V gene has CDR1 LNHNV and CDR2 YYDKDF (reference sequence). CDR3 length equals 15 residues. V gave up 0 bases and J gave up 3 bases; unmatched junction bases: 5. The CDR3 protein is CATSRDLGQNYEQYF. DNA for the CDR3: TGTGCCACCAGCAGAGATCTGGGACAGAACTACGAGCAGTACTTC.

This chain connects TRBV6-5 to TRBJ1-1; weak D call: TRBD1 (5 bases). Between the trimmed V and J ends, which lost 9 bases and 6 bases, there was a span of 14 bases. The CDR3 consists of 12 residues. Germline CDR1 MNHEY, CDR2 SVGAGI. This CDR3 reads CASSQGWAEAFF. CDR3 sequence (DNA): TGTGCCAGTAGCCAGGGTTGGGCTGAAGCTTTCTTT.

This chain joins TRBV7-6 and TRBJ2-7; perhaps TRBD1 as D (6 bases). CDR1 and CDR2 from the germline V gene are SGHVS and FNYEAQ. The CDR3 is 13 residues long. The V gene lost 6 bases and the J gene lost 6 bases, with 15 bases spanning the gap. CDR3 protein: CASSQQQGGEQYF. Written as DNA, the CDR3 is TGTGCCAGCAGTCAACAACAGGGTGGCGAGCAGTACTTC.

This clone was found once. The chain couples TRBV2 to TRBJ1-4, with D uncertain. The CDR3 runs 15 residues. The germline V gene encodes CDR1 SNHLY and CDR2 FYNNEI. V shed 6 bases and J shed 5 bases, with 16 bases lying between them. The CDR3 sequence: CASSPRSSNNEKLFF. The CDR3 DNA follows: TGTGCCAGCAGCCCCAGATCAAGTAACAATGAAAAACTGTTTTTT.

The V call is TRBV27, the J call TRBJ2-7; possible D gene TRBD1, 6 bases. Germline V gene lookup returns CDR1 MNHEY and CDR2 SMNVEV (reference sequence). Trimming removed 5 bases at V and 6 bases at J, with 14 bases between. The CDR3 spans 13 residues. The CDR3 DNA is TGTGCCAGCAGTCTACAGGGCACAGGCGAGCAGTACTTC. Amino acid sequence: CASSLQGTGEQYF.

This clone came up once. The gene calls are TRBV7-9 and TRBJ2-3; D may match TRBD1 or TRBD2 (6 bases each). Germline CDR1 SEHNR, CDR2 FQNEAQ (reference sequence). The ends were cut back, 2 bases at V and 6 bases at J, with 15 bases in the middle. There are 15 residues in the CDR3. The CDR3 is CASSLRRGGLDTQYF. CDR3 DNA: TGTGCCAGCAGCTTACGCCGTGGGGGGCTGGATACGCAGTATTTT. Filled out from reference TRBV7-9 and TRBJ2-3, the complete variable domain reads DTGVSQNPRHKITKRGQNVTFRCDPISEHNRLYWYRQTLGQGPEFLTYFQNEAQLEKSRLLSDRFSAERPKGSFSTLEIQRTEQGDSAMYLCASSLRRGGLDTQYFGPGTRLTVL.

The V gene is TRBV19, the J gene TRBJ2-7; 7 bases are a match to TRBD1. The CDR3 is made up of 14 amino acids. Looked up from germline, CDR1 is LNHDA and CDR2 is SQIVND (reference sequence). J lost 1 base, V lost 5 bases, and 5 bases had no gene match. The CDR3 DNA sequence: TGTGCCAGTAGTGACCCGGGACAGTCCTACGAGCAGTACTTC. This translates into CASSDPGQSYEQYF.

The chain recombines TRBV11-2 with TRBJ2-7; D may correspond to TRBD1 or TRBD2 (5 bases each). Germline loops: CDR1 SGHAT, CDR2 FQNNGV. This CDR3 contains 16 residues. Trimming left V 0 bases short and J 3 bases short, with 15 bases between. CDR3 region: CASSLEGPGTIYEQYF. The CDR3 DNA reads as TGTGCCAGCAGCTTAGAGGGTCCGGGGACCATCTACGAGCAGTACTTC.

V and J are TRBV28 and TRBJ2-2, with D unresolved. Germline CDR1 is MDHEN and CDR2 is SYDVKM. V lost 1 base and J lost 6, with 9 bases in between. This CDR3 has 14 residues. CDR3 region: CASSLSWASGELFF. CDR3 DNA: TGTGCCAGCAGTTTATCATGGGCATCCGGGGAGCTGTTTTTT.

This rearrangement joins TRBV7-3 to TRBJ1-1, with D unclear. V lost 6 bases and J 0 bases, leaving 11 bases between the germline ends. The CDR3 covers 14 residues. Germline V CDR1 and CDR2: SGHTA, FQGTGA. The CDR3 protein is CASSSGPMNTEAFF. The CDR3 DNA is TGTGCCAGCAGTTCGGGCCCCATGAACACTGAAGCTTTCTTT.

Here the CDR3 reads CASSLEGSGYNEQFF. In nucleotides, the CDR3 is TGTGCCAGCAGCTTGGAGGGTAGCGGCTACAATGAGCAGTTCTTC. The chain has TRBV5-4 and TRBJ2-1; possibly TRBD2 for D (6 bases). The CDR3 covers 15 residues. Per germline, CDR1 SGHNT and CDR2 YYREEE (reference sequence). Trimming left V 0 bases short and J 3 bases short, with 10 bases between. Complete variable domain (other parts from reference TRBV5-4 and TRBJ2-1): ETGVTQSPTHLIKTRGQQVTLRCSSQSGHNTVSWYQQALGQGPQFIFQYYREEENGRGNFPPRFSGLQFPNYSSELNVNALELDDSALYLCASSLEGSGYNEQFFGPGTRLTVL.

This clone appeared a few times. The rearrangement joins TRBV28 to TRBJ2-5; possibly TRBD1 for D (5 bases). Trimming stripped 5 bases from V and 0 bases from J, with 13 bases between. Germline CDR1 MDHEN, CDR2 SYDVKM. The CDR3 sequence is 15 residues long. In DNA form, the CDR3 reads TGTGCCAGCAGTGGCAGGGCACAGTACCAAGAGACCCAGTACTTC. This codes for CASSGRAQYQETQYF.